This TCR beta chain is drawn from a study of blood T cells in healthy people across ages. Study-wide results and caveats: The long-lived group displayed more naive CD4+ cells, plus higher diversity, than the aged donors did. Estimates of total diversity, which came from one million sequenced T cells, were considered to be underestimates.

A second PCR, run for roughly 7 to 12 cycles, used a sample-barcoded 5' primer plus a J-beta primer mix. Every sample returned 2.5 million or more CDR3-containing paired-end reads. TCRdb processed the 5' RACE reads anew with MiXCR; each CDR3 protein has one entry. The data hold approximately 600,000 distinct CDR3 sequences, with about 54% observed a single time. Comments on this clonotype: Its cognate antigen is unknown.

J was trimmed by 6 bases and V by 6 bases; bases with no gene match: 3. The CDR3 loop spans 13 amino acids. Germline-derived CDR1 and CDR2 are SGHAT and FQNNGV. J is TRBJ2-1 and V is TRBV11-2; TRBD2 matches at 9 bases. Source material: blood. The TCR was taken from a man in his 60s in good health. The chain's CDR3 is CASRNSGGNEQFF. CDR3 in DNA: TGTGCCAGCAGAAATAGCGGGGGCAATGAGCAGTTCTTC.